A single sample gave rise to the 10 T cell receptor beta chains below, sequenced in a study of T-cell memory formation after mild COVID-19. From the 5' RACE reads, TCRdb called clonotypes with MiXCR, one entry per CDR3 protein. The table has about 210,000 distinct CDR3 sequences, 27% seen once. The sample taken for sequencing was PBMCs or a T cell subset sorted from them (not recorded which). All receptors come from an adult woman who had mild COVID-19 (a few samples of this study predate the infection). Cell type and time point are not known.

J is TRBJ1-1 and V is TRBV19, with a possible D match to TRBD1 (5 bases). V shed 5 bases and J shed 1 base, with 11 bases lying between them. Germline V gene data show CDR1 as LNHDA and CDR2 as SQIVND (reference sequence). The CDR3 runs to 14 residues. CDR3 amino acids: CASSPWTKNTEAFF. The CDR3 DNA is TGTGCCAGTAGTCCCTGGACAAAGAACACTGAAGCTTTCTTT.

This clonotype has more than one count but fewer than ten. This chain joins TRBV20-1 and TRBJ1-1; D is possibly TRBD1 (6 bases). Germline CDR1 is DFQATT and CDR2 is SNEGSKA (reference sequence). V gave up 2 bases and J gave up 7 bases, with 20 bases separating them. The CDR3 is made up of 15 amino acids. The CDR3 sequence is CSARRHRTGPVEAFF. The CDR3 DNA follows: TGCAGTGCTAGACGACACCGAACAGGGCCGGTTGAAGCTTTCTTT.

The J gene is TRBJ2-1, the V gene TRBV12-3 or TRBV12-4, with D tentatively TRBD2 (6 bases). Trimming stripped 6 bases from V and 4 bases from J, with 19 bases between. The CDR3 loop spans 16 amino acids. Here the CDR3 DNA reads TGTGCCAGCAGAGGTGGGGCCTGGAGGGGATACAATGAGCAGTTCTTC. Its translation: CASRGGAWRGYNEQFF.

The chain couples TRBV20-1 to TRBJ2-3; D possibly uses TRBD1 or TRBD2 (5 bases each). CDR1 DFQATT and CDR2 SNEGSKA come from the germline V gene (reference sequence). Trimming took off 2 bases at V and 3 bases at J, with 15 bases between the two ends. The CDR3 length is 15 residues. DNA for the CDR3: TGCAGTGCTAGATCTAGCCTCGAGGGGACAGATACGCAGTATTTT. Protein sequence: CSARSSLEGTDTQYF.

This clonotype has only a few counts. The chain uses TRBV18 and TRBJ1-4; D is ambiguous. The germline CDR1 and CDR2 sequences are KGHSH and LQKENI. CDR3 length: 15 amino acids. V was clipped by 3 bases and J by 8 bases, with 16 bases between them. For the CDR3, the DNA is TGTGCCAGCTCACCGGTAGCTGGGGTAAGCGAAAAACTGTTTTTT. This encodes CASSPVAGVSEKLFF.

This rearrangement joins TRBV30 to TRBJ2-2; 8 positions agree with TRBD2. Germline CDR1 is GTSNPN and CDR2 is SVGIG (reference sequence). The CDR3 has 15 amino acids. The junction had 8 bases not matched to a gene; V was cut back by 1 base and J by 7 bases. In DNA form, the CDR3 reads TGTGCCTGGAGTGACATCGCGGGGGGTGACGGGGAGCTGTTTTTT. This encodes CAWSDIAGGDGELFF.

J is TRBJ2-3 and V is TRBV6-5; D is unresolved. The CDR3 is made up of 13 amino acids. Trimming removed 5 bases at V and 2 bases at J, with 8 bases between. Germline V gives CDR1 MNHEY, CDR2 SVGAGI. CDR3 protein: CASSHRVTDTQYF. DNA for the CDR3: TGTGCCAGCAGTCACAGAGTCACAGATACGCAGTATTTT.

V gene TRBV7-9 combines with J gene TRBJ2-1; 8 nucleotides line up with TRBD1. Trimming at V came to 5 bases and at J to 3 bases, leaving 6 bases not matched to a gene. This CDR3 has 15 amino acids. Germline loops: CDR1 SEHNR, CDR2 FQNEAQ (reference sequence). The CDR3 nucleotides read TGTGCCAGCAGCCCACGACAGGGGCGCTACAATGAGCAGTTCTTC. Translating gives CASSPRQGRYNEQFF.

This clonotype was seen a handful of times. This sequence joins TRBV12-3 or TRBV12-4 and TRBJ1-2; no firm D call. This CDR3 comprises 13 residues. V was cut by 3 bases and J by 5 bases, with 10 bases left in between. CDR3 coding DNA: TGTGCCAGCAGTTTGACGGACGGGTATGGCTACACCTTC. Amino acid sequence: CASSLTDGYGYTF.

This clonotype has just a few counts. The V call is TRBV7-2, the J call TRBJ2-1, with D perhaps matching TRBD2 (6 bases). CDR3 size: 12 residues. Between the trimmed V and J ends, which lost 5 bases and 13 bases, there was a span of 15 bases. CDR1 is SGHTA and CDR2 is FQGNSA in the germline V gene. The DNA of the CDR3 is TGTGCCAGCAGCGGCGGGATAAATTTACAGTTCTTC. It codes for CASSGGINLQFF.